This T cell receptor beta chain comes out of a study of CD8 T cells in Susac syndrome. Overall study results and limits: The authors acknowledged that their TCR sequencing and HLA analysis involved a relatively small number of individuals.

On this clonotype: Its specificity is unknown.

The CDR3 runs to 14 residues. Trimming removed 5 bases at V and 4 bases at J, with 12 bases between. About 0.5 to 1 ug RNA was reverse transcribed with random hexamers. One entry per CDR3 protein results from TCRdb running MiXCR on the immunoSEQ multiplex PCR reads. The table includes over 150,000 distinct CDR3 sequences, 80% to 95% detected once. Sequenced input: CD4+ T cells from PBMCs. The V gene is TRBV12-3 or TRBV12-4, the J gene TRBJ2-1; D unresolved. The receptor's source is a human donor with multiple sclerosis. CDR3: CASSPRTLYNEQFF. CDR3 bases: TGTGCCAGCAGTCCGCGGACCCTTTACAATGAGCAGTTCTTC.